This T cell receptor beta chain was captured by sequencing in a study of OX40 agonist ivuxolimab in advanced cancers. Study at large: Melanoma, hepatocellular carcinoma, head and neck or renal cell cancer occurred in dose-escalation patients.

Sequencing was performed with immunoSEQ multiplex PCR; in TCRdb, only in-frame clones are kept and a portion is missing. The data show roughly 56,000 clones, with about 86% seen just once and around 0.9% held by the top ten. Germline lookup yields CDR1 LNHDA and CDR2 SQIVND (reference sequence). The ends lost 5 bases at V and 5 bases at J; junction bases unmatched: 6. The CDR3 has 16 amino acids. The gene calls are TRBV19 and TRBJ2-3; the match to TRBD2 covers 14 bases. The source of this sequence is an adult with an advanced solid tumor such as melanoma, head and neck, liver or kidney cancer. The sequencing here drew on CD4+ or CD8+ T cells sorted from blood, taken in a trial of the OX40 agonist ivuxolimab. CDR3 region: CASSPGTSGRVDTQYF. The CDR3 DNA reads TGTGCCAGTAGTCCCGGGACTAGCGGGAGAGTAGATACGCAGTATTTT.